This T cell receptor (beta chain) was sequenced for a study of CD8 T cells in ankylosing spondylitis. Trimming stripped 7 bases from V and 2 bases from J, with 17 bases between. CDR1 and CDR2 (germline): MDHEN, SYDVKM. The CDR3 totals 15 residues. The sample holds one count of this clonotype. TCRdb reanalysed the 5' RACE reads using MiXCR and keeps one entry per CDR3 protein. The table records just over 300,000 distinct CDR3 sequences, around 20% of them present only once. The sequenced material came from blood, either unsorted or a sorted T cell fraction (not recorded which). This chain joins TRBV28 and TRBJ2-5; maybe TRBD2 (7 bases). The receptor was isolated from a female donor with ankylosing spondylitis or in good health (not recorded which). The CDR3 DNA is TGTGCCAGCAAGTGGCAGGGAGGGACACAAGAGACCCAGTACTTC. Translating gives CASKWQGGTQETQYF.